This is a list of T cell receptor beta chains from one sample in a study of tumor and adjacent non-tumor tissue in lung cancer. MiXCR, applied by TCRdb to the multiplex PCR reads, yields one record per CDR3 protein. This table holds more than 85,000 distinct CDR3 sequences, about 62% found once. Sequencing was carried out using distant non-tumor lung tissue. The receptors were gathered from a man aged 30 to 39 with non-small cell lung cancer. Both conserved end residues are part of each CDR3. A D gene is named only where the DNA matches it firmly. The size of a clone is reported for some rows only, either as once, few or many, or as a class for expanded clones.

d_gene,j_gene,abundance,v_gene,CDR3nt,CDR3aa
-,TRBJ2-7,few,TRBV6-1,TGTGCCAGCGGTGGTGGACTGGGGGTCTACGAGCAGTACTTC,CASGGGLGVYEQYF
-,TRBJ1-3,many,TRBV11-3,TGTGCCAGCAGCTTAAAAGGGAGTCAAAACACCATATATTTT,CASSLKGSQNTIYF
-,TRBJ2-5,-,TRBV4-1,TGCGCCAGCAGCCGGAGTGCGAGGGGGGGACTGGAGACCAATTACTTC,CASSRSARGGLETNYF
-,TRBJ2-7,-,TRBV6-1,TGTGCCAGCAGTCTCTCGACATGGATCCAAGACAAGCAGTACTTC,CASSLSTWIQDKQYF
-,TRBJ2-7,-,TRBV20-1,TGCAGTGTTAGAGATTCGGGGACTGAAGAGCAGTACTTC,CSVRDSGTEEQYF
TRBD2,TRBJ2-2,many,TRBV6-5,TGTGCCACCGATGGGGGAGGGGGGGAGCTGTTTTTT,CATDGGGGELFF
-,TRBJ1-1,-,TRBV11-1,TGTTCCAGCAGTTGGACAGCTGTGAGCACTGAAGCTTTCTTT,CSSSWTAVSTEAFF
-,TRBJ2-7,-,TRBV11-1,TGTGCCAGCAGCCCCAGGATAAGGACGAGCTCCTATGAGCAGTACTTC,CASSPRIRTSSYEQYF
-,TRBJ1-2,-,TRBV11-2,TGTGCCAGCAACTTAGTTTCTCTTAGCTATGGCTACACCTTC,CASNLVSLSYGYTF
-,TRBJ2-5,many,TRBV20-1,TGCAGTGCTAGAGATCGACGGATGAGAGGGACCCAGTACTTC,CSARDRRMRGTQYF
TRBD2,TRBJ2-1,-,TRBV20-1,TGCAATGCAAGACATACTAGCGGGGGCCGTAGCTCCTACAATGAGCAGTTCTTC,CNARHTSGGRSSYNEQFF
TRBD1,TRBJ1-6,few,TRBV7-9,TGTGCCGGTACAGGGGCAAGCTCCTATAATTCACCCCTCCACTTT,CAGTGASSYNSPLHF
TRBD1,TRBJ1-1,-,TRBV20-1,TGCAGTGCTCCTCCTCGGGACAGAAACGCTAAAGCTTTCTTT,CSAPPRDRNAKAFF
TRBD1,TRBJ2-5,-,TRBV5-8,TGTGCCAGCAGCTCCGGACAGGCGGTCCAAGAGACCCAGTACTTC,CASSSGQAVQETQYF
-,TRBJ2-1,-,TRBV11-2,TGTGCCAGCAGCTTCTACGTCAGCTCCTACAATGAGCAGTTCTTC,CASSFYVSSYNEQFF
TRBD2,TRBJ2-3,-,TRBV20-1,TGCAGTGCTAGTGCGGCGGGAGGGCTGGCAGATACGCAGTATTTT,CSASAAGGLADTQYF
-,TRBJ2-6,-,TRBV6-2/TRBV6-3,TGTGCCAACAGTTCTAGGGGGTCCGGGGCCTACGTCCTAACTTTC,CANSSRGSGAYVLTF
TRBD1,TRBJ2-1,-,TRBV11-2,TGTGCCAGCAGCTTAATCAGGGGGCGCTTGGTTAATGAGCAGTTCTTC,CASSLIRGRLVNEQFF
-,TRBJ2-7,many,TRBV11-1,TGTGCCAGCAGCGGCTACCGGGATCACCCCTACGAGCAGTACTTC,CASSGYRDHPYEQYF
TRBD2,TRBJ2-7,-,TRBV5-4,TGTACCAGCGGCGATGGACTAGCGGGCTACGAGCAGTACTTC,CTSGDGLAGYEQYF
TRBD1,TRBJ2-2,-,TRBV12-3/TRBV12-4,TGTGCCAGCAGTCCCGGGACAGGGGGTGGTACCGGGGGGCTGTTTTTT,CASSPGTGGGTGGLFF
-,TRBJ2-3,once,TRBV29-1,TGCAATGTCACCAGCGCGCCCGGGGATACGCAGTATTTT,CNVTSAPGDTQYF
-,TRBJ2-3,-,TRBV11-2,TGTGCCAGCAGCCCAGTCTCAGATTCGCAGTATTTT,CASSPVSDSQYF
TRBD1,TRBJ2-1,-,TRBV20-1,TGCAATGCTAGGGATGACAGGGGCTCCTACAATGAGCAGTTCTTC,CNARDDRGSYNEQFF
-,TRBJ2-7,few,TRBV6-5,TGTGCCAGCAGTTACGATGTGGTAGGGGAGCAGTACTTC,CASSYDVVGEQYF
-,TRBJ2-2,many,TRBV29-1,TGCAGCGTTCGAGTGGACACCGGGGAGCTGTTTTTT,CSVRVDTGELFF
TRBD1,TRBJ2-5,-,TRBV29-1,TGCAGCGTGACCGGACAGGGAGAAATTGGAGAGACCCTGTACTTC,CSVTGQGEIGETLYF
-,TRBJ1-1,many,TRBV29-1,TGCAGCGTTGAAGGGGAACAGGGCACCACTGAAGCTTTCTTT,CSVEGEQGTTEAFF
TRBD1,TRBJ1-4,-,TRBV12-3/TRBV12-4,TGTGCCGGCAGTTTAGATCCGACAGGGACGAAGGATAAACTGTTTTTT,CAGSLDPTGTKDKLFF
-,TRBJ2-2,once,TRBV11-1,TGTGCTAGCAGCCCAAGCCCACAAGGGACCGGGGAGCCGTTTTTT,CASSPSPQGTGEPFF
TRBD2,TRBJ2-7,many,TRBV20-1,TGCAGTGCTACGCCAGGGACTAGCGGCTCCTACGAGCAGTACTTC,CSATPGTSGSYEQYF
-,TRBJ1-5,many,TRBV5-4,TGTGCCAGCAGCCATCCCCAGCATTTT,CASSHPQHF
TRBD1,TRBJ1-1,-,TRBV29-1,TGCAGCGTTGCCGGCATGACAGGGGTGAACATTGAAGCTTTCTTT,CSVAGMTGVNIEAFF
TRBD2,TRBJ2-1,-,TRBV11-3,TGTGCCAGCAGCTATCGTGGAGCGGGGGCCTACAATGAGCAGTTCTTC,CASSYRGAGAYNEQFF
TRBD1,TRBJ2-7,-,TRBV5-6,TGTGCCAACAGCGGAACCCACAGGGGGTACGAGCAATACTTC,CANSGTHRGYEQYF
-,TRBJ2-4,-,TRBV11-1,TGTGCCAATACCCGCTCAGGCAGGGCGACCAAAAACATTCACTACTTC,CANTRSGRATKNIHYF
-,TRBJ1-4,few,TRBV7-9,TGTGCCAGCAGCTCGACGACGACTGAAAAACTGTTTTTT,CASSSTTTEKLFF
TRBD2,TRBJ2-1,-,TRBV6-5,TGTGCCGGTAGCGACACTTGCGGGAGTGAGCAGTTCTTC,CAGSDTCGSEQFF
-,TRBJ2-1,once,TRBV19,TGTGCCAGTAGTCCGGTCGTACAGGGATACGAATTCTTC,CASSPVVQGYEFF
TRBD2,TRBJ2-1,many,TRBV29-1,TGCAGCGTTGATCGGACTAGCGGGAGAAACAATGAGCAGTTCTTC,CSVDRTSGRNNEQFF
-,TRBJ1-1,-,TRBV5-1,TGCGCCAGCAGGACCGGGCTTGAAGGTGAAGCTTTCTTT,CASRTGLEGEAFF
TRBD1,TRBJ2-2,once,TRBV20-1,TGCATTGCTCGGACAGGGGGCGGCGGGGGGCTGTTTTTT,CIARTGGGGGLFF
-,TRBJ1-1,many,TRBV7-8,TGTGCCAGCAGCCCGCAGGGTGTTTCTGAAGCTTTCTTT,CASSPQGVSEAFF
TRBD2,TRBJ2-4,many,TRBV11-2,TGTGCCAGCAGCTTAAGCGGGGCGTCTCTAGCCAAAAACATTCAGTACTTC,CASSLSGASLAKNIQYF
-,TRBJ2-3,-,TRBV20-1,TGCAGTGCTGGAAGCGGGACAGATACCACAGATACGCAGTATTTT,CSAGSGTDTTDTQYF
-,TRBJ2-1,-,TRBV11-2,TGTGCAAGCACCAAAGAAGAGGGGGGCTACAATGAGCAGTTCTTC,CASTKEEGGYNEQFF
-,TRBJ1-1,-,TRBV6-2/TRBV6-3,TGTGCCAGCAGGACGACATGGGAACAATCTGAAGCCTTCTTT,CASRTTWEQSEAFF
-,TRBJ2-6,-,TRBV20-1,TGTAGTGCTAGAGATGCCGGGCCTGGGGCCAAGGTCCTGACTTTC,CSARDAGPGAKVLTF
TRBD2,TRBJ2-4,many,TRBV12-3/TRBV12-4,TGTGCCAGCAGTCCTGGGACTAGCGTAAACATTCAGTACTTC,CASSPGTSVNIQYF
-,TRBJ2-3,-,TRBV4-3,TGCGCTAGCAGCCAAGTAAAGGATCTGGGCACAGATACGCGGCATTTT,CASSQVKDLGTDTRHF
-,TRBJ2-3,-,TRBV11-2,TGTGCCTGCATCCTGGGGGGGGGCCACACAGCTACGCAGTATTTT,CACILGGGHTATQYF
TRBD1,TRBJ1-1,-,TRBV5-1,TGCGCCAGCAGCCCCCTCCCGGGACAGCCGAACACTGAAGCTTTCTTT,CASSPLPGQPNTEAFF
-,TRBJ2-1,once,TRBV4-1,TGCACCAGCAGCCAAGATCGGGGTGAGGAAGAGACCCAGTTCTTC,CTSSQDRGEEETQFF
-,TRBJ2-4,-,TRBV29-1,TGCAGCGTTGACGGCTCCGGGGGACGCATTCAGTACTTC,CSVDGSGGRIQYF
-,TRBJ2-1,once,TRBV4-1,TGCGCCAGCAGCCAAGAGTACTCCCCTGATGAACAGTTCTTC,CASSQEYSPDEQFF
TRBD2,TRBJ2-1,once,TRBV20-1,TGCAGTGCTAGACGACTGGGAGGGCTTGAGCAGTTCTTC,CSARRLGGLEQFF
TRBD1,TRBJ1-6,-,TRBV5-1,TGCGCCAGCAGCGTATCCGGGACAGGGAATTCACCCCTCCACTTT,CASSVSGTGNSPLHF